One and the same sample provided the 10 T cell receptor beta chains below, sequenced in a study of shared clonotypes between healthy human individuals. Sequencing was performed with immunoSEQ multiplex PCR; in TCRdb, only in-frame clones are kept and a portion is missing. The sample shows about 120,000 clones, about 71% of them seen only once. The sample taken for sequencing was memory CD8+ T cells sorted from blood. As to subset: CD45RO+ cells pooled with CCR7-negative TemRA cells. The receptors come from a woman under 40 in good health.

This clone was observed at least ten times. This rearrangement joins TRBV21-1 to TRBJ1-3; the table's D call TRBD1 went unverified against the DNA. TRBV21-1 is given as a pseudogene. CDR3 length equals 12 residues. In nucleotides, the CDR3 is TGTGCCTTTGACAGGGTCGGAAACACCATATATTTT. This codes for CAFDRVGNTIYF.

CDR3: CASSFLQGAGDTEAFF. The CDR3 DNA is TGTGCCAGCAGTTTTCTCCAGGGGGCTGGGGACACTGAAGCTTTCTTT. The genes are TRBV27 and TRBJ1-1; 8 bases agree with TRBD1. CDR1 and CDR2 (germline): MNHEY, SMNVEV (reference sequence). There are 16 residues in the CDR3. The V gene end was trimmed by 3 bases and the J gene end by 3 bases; junction bases not matched to a gene: 9.

This chain connects TRBV7-8 to TRBJ1-1, with TRBD1 matching over 8 bases. The CDR3 has 14 residues. The V gene end was trimmed by 3 bases and the J gene end by 4 bases; junction bases not matched to a gene: 4. CDR1 is SGHVS and CDR2 is FQNEAQ in the germline V gene. The CDR3 loop reads CASSFSGGGTEAFF. The CDR3 region has the DNA TGTGCCAGCAGCTTTTCAGGGGGCGGCACTGAAGCTTTCTTT. The whole variable domain, remainder taken from reference TRBV7-8 and TRBJ1-1, is GAGVSQSPRYKVAKRGQDVALRCDPISGHVSLFWYQQALGQGPEFLTYFQNEAQLDKSGLPSDRFFAERPEGSVSTLKIQRTQQEDSAVYLCASSFSGGGTEAFFGQGTRLTVV.

This clone was detected only a few times. The chain joins TRBV30 to TRBJ1-4, with D perhaps TRBD1 (5 bases). CDR3 length equals 15 residues. Germline-derived CDR1 and CDR2 are GTSNPN and SVGIG (reference sequence). Trimming shortened V by 2 bases and J by 6 bases, and 16 bases separated the two germline ends. CDR3 DNA: TGTGCCTGGAGTATCGGGGGAGGGGAATATGAAAAACTGTTTTTT. Amino acids: CAWSIGGGEYEKLFF.

This clone has a handful of counts. This chain's CDR3 is CASPRGQLNSPLHF. CDR3 in DNA: TGTGCCAGCCCGAGAGGACAGCTCAATTCACCCCTCCACTTT. The chain combines TRBV11-2 with TRBJ1-6, with a weak D call TRBD1 (6 bases). V gave up 8 bases and J gave up 7 bases, with 15 bases separating them. CDR1 is SGHAT and CDR2 is FQNNGV in the germline V gene. CDR3 length equals 14 residues.

The V gene is TRBV2, the J gene TRBJ2-2; 7 bases fit TRBD2. The CDR3 totals 14 residues. Germline V gives CDR1 SNHLY, CDR2 FYNNEI. V shed 7 bases, J shed 6 bases, and the junction held 8 bases outside the gene matches. CDR3 loop: CASKREGESGELFF. As DNA, the CDR3 is TGTGCCAGCAAGAGGGAGGGAGAGTCCGGGGAGCTGTTTTTT.

The chain recombines TRBV7-8 with TRBJ2-7, with 7 positions matching TRBD1. Germline-derived CDR1 and CDR2 are SGHVS and FQNEAQ. V gave up 5 bases and J gave up 1 base; unmatched junction bases: 8. The CDR3 consists of 15 residues. This CDR3 reads CASSIRQGPSYEQYF. DNA for the CDR3: TGTGCCAGCAGCATCCGACAGGGACCTTCCTACGAGCAGTACTTC.

Regarding this clone: This CDR3 is also generated by other DNA sequences in the sample. The gene calls are TRBV27 and TRBJ2-7; TRBD1 or TRBD2 may be the D gene (5 bases each). The CDR3 consists of 13 residues. V lost 1 base and J 5 bases, leaving 9 bases between the germline ends. Germline assignment: CDR1 MNHEY and CDR2 SMNVEV (reference sequence). The CDR3 region has the DNA TGTGCCAGCAGTTTATACAGGACTGACGAGCAGTACTTC. This gives the protein CASSLYRTDEQYF.

The chain links TRBV19 to TRBJ1-2; D gene uncertain. The germline gives CDR1 LNHDA, CDR2 SQIVND (reference sequence). With 3 bases removed from V and 8 bases from J, the gap between germline ends came to 25 bases. The CDR3 consists of 17 residues. The CDR3, as DNA: TGTGCCAGTAGTATGCTTGGAGGACGCGGGTACTTCGGAGGCTACACCTTC. Translating gives CASSMLGGRGYFGGYTF.

The CDR3 loop reads CASSLAYSTDTQYF. CDR3 nucleotide sequence: TGTGCCAGCAGCTTAGCGTATAGCACAGATACGCAGTATTTT. The rearrangement links TRBV7-9 to TRBJ2-3; no clear D gene. The CDR3 contains 14 residues. Germline V lookup: CDR1 SEHNR, CDR2 FQNEAQ (reference sequence). V lost 0 bases and J 0 bases, leaving 4 bases between the germline ends.